A selection of T cell receptor beta chains follows, all from one sample in a study of radiotherapy plus CTLA-4 blockade in lung cancer. Assay used: immunoSEQ multiplex PCR; TCRdb lists only in-frame clones, some missing. The top ten clones hold 0.84% of a sample with approximately 90,000 clones, 83% of them seen once. The source material was peripheral blood, sampled from a patient treated with radiotherapy plus ipilimumab. Receptors were obtained from a human donor with non-small cell lung cancer who had stable disease on radiotherapy plus ipilimumab. Each CDR3 is given with its conserved first and last residue. Fields, in order: J gene, clone size, V gene, D gene, CDR3 DNA, CDR3 protein. The D gene is left open where the match is weak. Size is stated for part of the rows, as once, few or many counts, or as a class when the clone is expanded.

j_call: TRBJ1-4
clone_size: once
v_call: TRBV11-2
d_call: .
cdr3_nt: TGTGCCAGCAGCCGACTGGGGCTGGCTAATGAAAAACTGTTTTTT
cdr3_aa: CASSRLGLANEKLFF

j_call: TRBJ2-3
clone_size: .
v_call: TRBV19
d_call: TRBD2
cdr3_nt: TGTGCCAGTAGTACTAGCGGGGGGGCGAGAGATACGCAGTATTTT
cdr3_aa: CASSTSGGARDTQYF

j_call: TRBJ2-3
clone_size: .
v_call: TRBV19
d_call: .
cdr3_nt: TGTGCCAGTGGGAGGGACATCAGCACAGATACGCAGTATTTT
cdr3_aa: CASGRDISTDTQYF

j_call: TRBJ1-2
clone_size: .
v_call: TRBV9
d_call: .
cdr3_nt: TGTGCCAGCAGCGCCCATCGTGGCTACACCTTC
cdr3_aa: CASSAHRGYTF

j_call: TRBJ2-2
clone_size: .
v_call: TRBV6-5
d_call: TRBD1
cdr3_nt: TGTGCCAGCAGTCTTGGGACAGGAAGGCCCGGGGAGCTGTTTTTT
cdr3_aa: CASSLGTGRPGELFF

j_call: TRBJ2-3
clone_size: .
v_call: TRBV5-4
d_call: TRBD2
cdr3_nt: TGTGCCAGCAGCTTGGGGACTAGCGGGAGAAGGGGGACAGATACGCAGTATTTT
cdr3_aa: CASSLGTSGRRGTDTQYF

j_call: TRBJ1-1
clone_size: .
v_call: TRBV28
d_call: .
cdr3_nt: TGTGCCCGAACTTTACAGGGCGCTCAGGGAGCTGAAGCTTTCTTT
cdr3_aa: CARTLQGAQGAEAFF

j_call: TRBJ2-7
clone_size: .
v_call: TRBV5-6
d_call: .
cdr3_nt: TGTGCCAGCAGCCCCTCTAGGGCCTACGAGCAGTACTTC
cdr3_aa: CASSPSRAYEQYF

j_call: TRBJ2-7
clone_size: .
v_call: TRBV27
d_call: TRBD2
cdr3_nt: TGTGCCAGCAGTCCGGGACTAGCGGGCCGCGAGCAGTACTTC
cdr3_aa: CASSPGLAGREQYF

j_call: TRBJ2-1
clone_size: .
v_call: TRBV27
d_call: TRBD2
cdr3_nt: TGTGCCAGCAACGAAGGACTAGCGGGTACGAATGAGCAGTTCTTC
cdr3_aa: CASNEGLAGTNEQFF

j_call: TRBJ1-4
clone_size: medium-sized
v_call: TRBV28
d_call: .
cdr3_nt: TGTGCCAGCAGTTTATTGGGGGAAGGTGAAAAACTGTTTTTT
cdr3_aa: CASSLLGEGEKLFF

j_call: TRBJ1-3
clone_size: .
v_call: TRBV7-2
d_call: .
cdr3_nt: TGTGCCAGCAGCTTATCCGGACTCTCTGGAAACACCATATATTTT
cdr3_aa: CASSLSGLSGNTIYF

j_call: TRBJ1-2
clone_size: .
v_call: TRBV6-4
d_call: .
cdr3_nt: TGTGCCAGCAGGGGGGGAGGGTTCGGCTACACCTTC
cdr3_aa: CASRGGGFGYTF

j_call: TRBJ1-6
clone_size: .
v_call: TRBV18
d_call: TRBD1
cdr3_nt: TGTGCCAGCTCACCAGAGCGGGACAGGGGAGGGTATTCACCCCTCCACTTT
cdr3_aa: CASSPERDRGGYSPLHF

j_call: TRBJ1-2
clone_size: .
v_call: TRBV27
d_call: .
cdr3_nt: TGTGCCAGCAGGTGGGGGGACTATGGCTACACCTTC
cdr3_aa: CASRWGDYGYTF

j_call: TRBJ2-2
clone_size: .
v_call: TRBV28
d_call: .
cdr3_nt: TGTGCCAGCACCCAACCTCAGGGTTCCGGGGAGCTGTTTTTT
cdr3_aa: CASTQPQGSGELFF

j_call: TRBJ2-1
clone_size: .
v_call: TRBV7-3
d_call: .
cdr3_nt: TGTGCCAGCAGCTCAAAGGGCCCGGGGTTAGGTTCCTACAATGAGCAGTTCTTC
cdr3_aa: CASSSKGPGLGSYNEQFF

j_call: TRBJ2-1
clone_size: .
v_call: TRBV30
d_call: TRBD2
cdr3_nt: TGTGCCTGGAGTAGCCTAGCGGGGTATGAGCAGTTCTTC
cdr3_aa: CAWSSLAGYEQFF

j_call: TRBJ2-7
clone_size: .
v_call: TRBV7-3
d_call: TRBD1
cdr3_nt: TGTGCCAGCAGATTTTCCCGGGACAGGGGCCCGCTTGGGCAGTACTTC
cdr3_aa: CASRFSRDRGPLGQYF

j_call: TRBJ2-7
clone_size: .
v_call: TRBV6-1
d_call: .
cdr3_nt: TGTGCCAGCGCTGAGCGGTGGGGCGCAGAGCAGTACTTC
cdr3_aa: CASAERWGAEQYF

j_call: TRBJ2-3
clone_size: .
v_call: TRBV5-7
d_call: TRBD2
cdr3_nt: TGTGCCCGGCCGAGCGGGCGGGGACTAGCGGGGGGGACAGATACGCAGTATTTT
cdr3_aa: CARPSGRGLAGGTDTQYF

j_call: TRBJ2-3
clone_size: .
v_call: TRBV30
d_call: TRBD2
cdr3_nt: TGTGCCTGGAGTGTAGGGACTAACCCCCTTAGCACAGATACGCAGTATTTT
cdr3_aa: CAWSVGTNPLSTDTQYF

j_call: TRBJ2-2
clone_size: .
v_call: TRBV19
d_call: TRBD1
cdr3_nt: TGTGCCAGTAGTCAGGGGGCGGACACCGGGGAGCTGTTTTTT
cdr3_aa: CASSQGADTGELFF

j_call: TRBJ1-3
clone_size: .
v_call: TRBV18
d_call: TRBD1
cdr3_nt: TGTGCCAGCTCACCACAGGGGGCTGGTCCTGGAAACACCATATATTTT
cdr3_aa: CASSPQGAGPGNTIYF

j_call: TRBJ2-2
clone_size: .
v_call: TRBV2
d_call: .
cdr3_nt: TGTGCCAGCAGGGTATTGGACACCGGGGAGCTGTTTTTT
cdr3_aa: CASRVLDTGELFF

j_call: TRBJ2-7
clone_size: .
v_call: TRBV6-1
d_call: TRBD1
cdr3_nt: TGTGCCAGCAGCCTCAACTGGGACAGGGAGTACTTC
cdr3_aa: CASSLNWDREYF

j_call: TRBJ2-3
clone_size: .
v_call: TRBV5-1
d_call: .
cdr3_nt: TGCGCCAGCAGCGCCGGGACTCAGAGGACAGATACGCAGTATTTT
cdr3_aa: CASSAGTQRTDTQYF

j_call: TRBJ1-1
clone_size: .
v_call: TRBV23-1
d_call: TRBD1
cdr3_nt: TGCGCCAGCAGTAATACAGGGGAGGGTACTGAAGCTTTCTTT
cdr3_aa: CASSNTGEGTEAFF

j_call: TRBJ1-2
clone_size: .
v_call: TRBV28
d_call: .
cdr3_nt: TGTGCCAGCAGTTTATCTAGGGGCTATGGCTACACCTTC
cdr3_aa: CASSLSRGYGYTF

j_call: TRBJ2-7
clone_size: .
v_call: TRBV6-5
d_call: .
cdr3_nt: TGTGCCAGCAGTGAATCTTCCCTGGACGAGCAGTACTTC
cdr3_aa: CASSESSLDEQYF

j_call: TRBJ2-7
clone_size: .
v_call: TRBV5-1
d_call: .
cdr3_nt: TGCGCCAGCAGCTTTACAGGTTCTTCCACCTACGAGCAGTACTTC
cdr3_aa: CASSFTGSSTYEQYF

j_call: TRBJ2-7
clone_size: .
v_call: TRBV15
d_call: TRBD2
cdr3_nt: TGTGCCACCAGCAGAGAAAAGCGGGGGGTAACCGAGCAGTACTTC
cdr3_aa: CATSREKRGVTEQYF

j_call: TRBJ2-6
clone_size: .
v_call: TRBV30
d_call: .
cdr3_nt: TGTGCCTGGAGTCAACCATCCTCTGGGGCCAACGTCCTGACTTTC
cdr3_aa: CAWSQPSSGANVLTF

j_call: TRBJ1-1
clone_size: .
v_call: TRBV7-9
d_call: .
cdr3_nt: TGTGCCAGCAGCTTAGCGCGGAACACTGAAGCTTTCTTT
cdr3_aa: CASSLARNTEAFF

j_call: TRBJ1-1
clone_size: .
v_call: TRBV30
d_call: .
cdr3_nt: TGTGCCTGGAGTGTACAGGGAAACACTGAAGCTTTCTTT
cdr3_aa: CAWSVQGNTEAFF

j_call: TRBJ1-3
clone_size: .
v_call: TRBV19
d_call: TRBD1
cdr3_nt: TGTGCCAGTACCATGGACAGGGACTCTGGAAACACCATATATTTT
cdr3_aa: CASTMDRDSGNTIYF

j_call: TRBJ1-6
clone_size: .
v_call: TRBV19
d_call: TRBD1
cdr3_nt: TGTGCCAGTAGTACGGACAGGGGTATAGATAATTCACCCCTCCACTTT
cdr3_aa: CASSTDRGIDNSPLHF

j_call: TRBJ1-5
clone_size: .
v_call: TRBV5-4
d_call: .
cdr3_nt: TGTGCCAGCAGCATCAGGGGTAATCAGCCCCAGCATTTT
cdr3_aa: CASSIRGNQPQHF

j_call: TRBJ2-5
clone_size: few
v_call: TRBV29-1
d_call: TRBD1
cdr3_nt: TGCAGCGTTGATGGGGGTGGAGGACAGGGGGCTGTGAACAGCGCCGAGACCCAGTACTTC
cdr3_aa: CSVDGGGGQGAVNSAETQYF

j_call: TRBJ2-1
clone_size: .
v_call: TRBV7-9
d_call: .
cdr3_nt: TGTGCCAGCAGCCTCAATGGACAGTCTTACAATGAGCAGTTCTTC
cdr3_aa: CASSLNGQSYNEQFF

j_call: TRBJ1-2
clone_size: .
v_call: TRBV5-1
d_call: .
cdr3_nt: TGCGCCAGCAGCTTGGTAACGACGGATGGCTACACCTTC
cdr3_aa: CASSLVTTDGYTF

j_call: TRBJ2-2
clone_size: .
v_call: TRBV7-8
d_call: TRBD2
cdr3_nt: TGTGCCAGCAGCCACGGGACTAGCACCGGGGAGCTGTTTTTT
cdr3_aa: CASSHGTSTGELFF

j_call: TRBJ1-2
clone_size: .
v_call: TRBV28
d_call: .
cdr3_nt: TGTGCCAGCAACGGCGGGGGCCTCCACGGCTACACCTTC
cdr3_aa: CASNGGGLHGYTF

j_call: TRBJ2-3
clone_size: .
v_call: TRBV5-6
d_call: .
cdr3_nt: TGTGCCAGCAGCTTAAGCGATGCTCATACGCAGTATTTT
cdr3_aa: CASSLSDAHTQYF

j_call: TRBJ2-2
clone_size: .
v_call: TRBV9
d_call: TRBD1
cdr3_nt: TGTGCCAGCAGCGCCTCACAGGGGGCAAAAACCGGGGAGCTGTTTTTT
cdr3_aa: CASSASQGAKTGELFF

j_call: TRBJ2-2
clone_size: .
v_call: TRBV6-6
d_call: TRBD1
cdr3_nt: TGTGCCAGCACCAGGGACAGGGGTAGCCCCGGGGAGCTGTTTTTT
cdr3_aa: CASTRDRGSPGELFF

j_call: TRBJ2-7
clone_size: few
v_call: TRBV10-3
d_call: .
cdr3_nt: TGTGCCATCAGTGGGGTTAGCTACGAGCAGTACTTC
cdr3_aa: CAISGVSYEQYF

j_call: TRBJ2-7
clone_size: .
v_call: TRBV7-9
d_call: TRBD1
cdr3_nt: TGTGCCAGCAGCCCGCCCGGGACAGCCTACGAGCAGTACTTC
cdr3_aa: CASSPPGTAYEQYF

j_call: TRBJ1-1
clone_size: few
v_call: TRBV14
d_call: .
cdr3_nt: TGTGCCAGCAGCCCCCGACAGGTGATGAACACTGAAGCTTTCTTT
cdr3_aa: CASSPRQVMNTEAFF

j_call: TRBJ2-3
clone_size: .
v_call: TRBV5-4
d_call: .
cdr3_nt: TGTGCCAGCAGCTTGGAGGACCGTCCGTCAGATACGCAGTATTTT
cdr3_aa: CASSLEDRPSDTQYF

j_call: TRBJ2-1
clone_size: few
v_call: TRBV7-3
d_call: TRBD2
cdr3_nt: TGTGCCAGCAGCTTAACCCCCCGGGGGGGCCGGAATGAGCAGTTCTTC
cdr3_aa: CASSLTPRGGRNEQFF

j_call: TRBJ1-2
clone_size: .
v_call: TRBV28
d_call: .
cdr3_nt: TGTGCCAGCAGTCTACCCCTGACAGACTATGGCTACACCTTC
cdr3_aa: CASSLPLTDYGYTF

j_call: TRBJ2-1
clone_size: few
v_call: TRBV19
d_call: .
cdr3_nt: TGTGCCAGTATTTCGAGGCCCCAATCCTACAATGAGCAGTTCTTC
cdr3_aa: CASISRPQSYNEQFF

j_call: TRBJ2-7
clone_size: .
v_call: TRBV28
d_call: .
cdr3_nt: TGTGCCAGCAGTTTTCCCCGACAGGTCTCCTACGAGCAGTACTTC
cdr3_aa: CASSFPRQVSYEQYF

j_call: TRBJ2-5
clone_size: once
v_call: TRBV5-6
d_call: .
cdr3_nt: TGTGCCAGCAGCCTCCGGGGAGGCGGGATTGAGACCCAGTACTTC
cdr3_aa: CASSLRGGGIETQYF

j_call: TRBJ1-5
clone_size: .
v_call: TRBV10-2
d_call: .
cdr3_nt: TGCGCCAGCAGTGTTGGGCCGAATCAGCCCCAGCATTTT
cdr3_aa: CASSVGPNQPQHF

j_call: TRBJ1-5
clone_size: .
v_call: TRBV19
d_call: TRBD1
cdr3_nt: TGTGCCAGTAGTATAAACCGGGACAGGAATCAGCCCCAGCATTTT
cdr3_aa: CASSINRDRNQPQHF

j_call: TRBJ1-6
clone_size: .
v_call: TRBV6-1
d_call: .
cdr3_nt: TGTGCCAGCAGTGAAGCGAGTAGAAATAATTCACCCCTCCACTTT
cdr3_aa: CASSEASRNNSPLHF

j_call: TRBJ2-2
clone_size: once
v_call: TRBV29-1
d_call: TRBD1
cdr3_nt: TGCAGCGTTGAAAGGGACAGGGGTGGGGCCGGGGAGCTGTTTTTT
cdr3_aa: CSVERDRGGAGELFF